The entry below gives a single T cell receptor beta chain sequence along with its context. Antigen: not known. These data originate in a study of monozygotic twins with cystic fibrosis. Study-level findings and limits: In this small cohort, shared CDR3 numbers showed no association with age, concordance or disease severity. The repertoire was suggested to be naive-dominated, clonality median approximately 0.0093.

Assay: immunoSEQ multiplex PCR; the TCRdb copy retains only in-frame clones and omits some. In the table there are 8,000 to 10,000 clones, 98% to 99% of which are singletons. The germline CDR1 and CDR2 sequences are SEHNR and FQNEAQ (reference sequence). V lost 2 bases and J lost 5, with 10 bases in between. This CDR3 has 14 amino acids. The chain combines TRBV7-9 with TRBJ1-5, with D uncertain. The source of this sequence is a girl aged 2-15 years with cystic fibrosis. Material for sequencing was blood. The CDR3: CASSLSAGDQPQHF. The CDR3 coding sequence is TGTGCCAGCAGCTTATCTGCGGGCGATCAGCCCCAGCATTTT. Using reference TRBV7-9 and TRBJ1-5 for the parts outside the CDR3, the full variable domain is DTGVSQNPRHKITKRGQNVTFRCDPISEHNRLYWYRQTLGQGPEFLTYFQNEAQLEKSRLLSDRFSAERPKGSFSTLEIQRTEQGDSAMYLCASSLSAGDQPQHFGDGTRLSIL.